The 7 T cell receptor beta chains listed next were all sequenced from one sample in a study of blood T cell repertoires in COVID-19. Data came from immunoSEQ multiplex PCR; TCRdb stores just in-frame clones and leaves some out. This sample has 200,000 to 250,000 clones, with around 80% found just once. The sequencing sample was made of peripheral blood. Receptors originate from a man younger than 45 with active or convalescent COVID-19.

The V and J genes are TRBV6-2 or TRBV6-3 and TRBJ2-7; 7 positions agree with TRBD2. Germline loops: CDR1 MNHEY, CDR2 SVGEGT. The CDR3 totals 15 residues. V shed 10 bases and J 7 bases; nucleotides not matched to a gene: 19. The CDR3 DNA follows: TGTGCCACCAGCTTTACGGGACTAACAGTAAGGGAGCAGTACTTC. Translated: CATSFTGLTVREQYF.

The chain uses TRBV9 and TRBJ1-1; D is undetermined. The V end was cut by 4 bases, the J end by 0 bases, with 10 bases between. Germline-derived CDR1 and CDR2 are SGDLS and YYNGEE. The CDR3 spans 14 residues. CDR3: CASSTTRMNTEAFF. CDR3 sequence (DNA): TGTGCCAGCAGCACCACAAGAATGAACACTGAAGCTTTCTTT.

The chain employs TRBV5-1 and TRBJ2-5, with D tentatively TRBD1 (6 bases). Germline CDR1 reads SGHRS; CDR2 reads YFSETQ. There are 15 residues in the CDR3. V lost 3 bases, J lost 4 bases, and 16 bases lay in between. This chain's CDR3 is CASSSSGHNRETQYF. CDR3 nucleotides: TGCGCCAGCAGCTCTTCGGGACACAACAGAGAGACCCAGTACTTC.

The CDR3 DNA follows: TGCAGCGTTGTAGACAGGGACAGGGTATTTTCTGAAGCTTTCTTT. Translation gives CSVVDRDRVFSEAFF. The V gene is TRBV29-1, the J gene TRBJ1-1; TRBD1 matches at 9 bases. The germline V gene has CDR1 SQVTM and CDR2 ANQGSEA. This CDR3 has 15 amino acids. Trimming removed 4 bases from V and 6 bases from J; junction bases left unmatched: 12.

This chain links TRBV6-5 with TRBJ1-4; perhaps TRBD1 as D (5 bases). Germline V gene data show CDR1 as MNHEY and CDR2 as SVGAGI. Trimming took 5 bases from V and 5 from J, leaving 15 bases between them. CDR3 length equals 15 residues. The CDR3, as DNA: TGTGCCAGCAGTAAGGGGTCGATTGGAAATGAAAAACTGTTTTTT. Its protein product is CASSKGSIGNEKLFF.

The chain combines TRBV3-1 (or the pseudogene TRBV3-2) with TRBJ2-5, with D unclear. Germline CDR1 reads LGHDT; CDR2 reads YNNKEL (reference sequence). V was clipped by 5 bases and J by 5 bases, with 9 bases between them. This CDR3 region has 12 residues. CDR3: CASSGDWETQYF. The CDR3 DNA reads as TGTGCCAGCAGCGGAGATTGGGAGACCCAGTACTTC.

This clone was counted a few times. This chain uses TRBV4-3 with TRBJ2-3, with TRBD2 matching 9 bases. V trimming: 0 bases; J trimming: 1 base; junction bases outside the gene matches: 5. CDR3 length equals 17 residues. Germline values: CDR1 LGHNA, CDR2 YSLEER. The CDR3 loop is CASSQDLGGGGTDTQYF. CDR3 DNA: TGCGCCAGCAGCCAAGATTTGGGCGGGGGGGGCACAGATACGCAGTATTTT.